This TCR beta chain was obtained from a study of technical replicates of blood from several donors. This clone showed up just once. V lost 1 base and J lost 1, with 9 bases in between. Per germline, CDR1 SGDLS and CDR2 YYNGEE. The CDR3 loop spans 14 amino acids. Assay used: immunoSEQ multiplex PCR; TCRdb lists only in-frame clones, some missing. The sample holds 40,000 to 60,000 clones, approximately 86% seen once. The rearrangement uses TRBV9 and TRBJ2-7; D not resolved. Material: PBMCs. This receptor was obtained from a human donor in good health. Some clones in this sample may be carry-over from other donors' samples. CDR3 bases: TGTGCCAGCAGCGTAATGTTCAGTTCCTACGAGCAGTACTTC. Residues: CASSVMFSSYEQYF.